A single sample gave rise to the 14 T cell receptor beta chains below, sequenced in a study of CD8+CD57+ T cells in acquired aplastic anemia. For CDR3 and TCR beta VDJ profiling, genomic DNA was the template used. TCRdb called the reads again in MiXCR, with one record for every CDR3 protein. The sample contains fewer than 250,000 distinct CDR3 sequences, roughly half of which appear only once. Sequenced input: sorted CD4+, CD8+, or CD8+CD57+ T cells (not recorded which) from PBMCs. All receptors come from a human donor in good health, serving as a control.

V usage is TRBV15 and J usage is TRBJ2-5, with 8 bases fitting TRBD2. Germline values: CDR1 LNHNV, CDR2 YYDKDF (reference sequence). J lost 5 bases, V lost 3 bases, and 11 bases had no gene match. The CDR3 length is 16 residues. CDR3 in DNA: TGTGCCACCAGCAGTGCCGGCACATCGGGGGGGGAGACCCAGTACTTC. Protein: CATSSAGTSGGETQYF.

CDR3 amino acids: CAISGTGSSNQPQHF. Here the CDR3 DNA reads TGTGCCATCAGTGGTACAGGGTCTAGCAATCAGCCCCAGCATTTT. V gene TRBV10-3 combines with J gene TRBJ1-5, with D possibly being TRBD1 (6 bases). The V end lost 4 bases, the J end lost 0 bases, and 10 bases lay between the germline ends. Germline CDR1 reads ENHRY; CDR2 reads SYGVKD. CDR3 length equals 15 residues.

The CDR3 DNA follows: TGTGCCACCAGGGACTTCGGGGGCCGAGCAGATACGCAGTATTTT. Protein: CATRDFGGRADTQYF. The chain is built from TRBV19 and TRBJ2-3, with D possibly called TRBD1 or TRBD2 (6 bases each). This CDR3 is built from 15 residues. Germline CDR1 is LNHDA and CDR2 is SQIVND (reference sequence). V lost 10 bases to trimming and J lost 4 bases, with 21 bases between them. Full variable domain (outside the CDR3, taken from reference TRBV19 and TRBJ2-3): DGGITQSPKYLFRKEGQNVTLSCEQNLNHDAMYWYRQDPGQGLRLIYYSQIVNDFQKGDIAEGYSVSREKKESFPLTVTSAQKNPTAFYLCATRDFGGRADTQYFGPGTRLTVL.

This clonotype was observed many times. The rearrangement joins TRBV20-1 to TRBJ2-7; D gene unclear. Germline V gene lookup returns CDR1 DFQATT and CDR2 SNEGSKA (reference sequence). V dropped 1 base and J dropped 3 bases, with 10 bases sitting between them. The CDR3 extends over 13 amino acids. CDR3 region: CSARAADRYEQYF. The CDR3 DNA sequence: TGCAGTGCTAGAGCGGCCGACCGCTACGAGCAGTACTTC.

In its sample, this clonotype was seen many times. The rearrangement uses TRBV20-1 and TRBJ2-1; 10 positions agree with TRBD2. V was pared by 1 base and J by 9 bases, with 6 bases of the junction left unmatched. There are 14 residues in the CDR3. Germline loops: CDR1 DFQATT, CDR2 SNEGSKA (reference sequence). CDR3 sequence reads: CSARAASGGGEQFF. CDR3 bases: TGCAGTGCTAGAGCGGCTAGCGGGGGTGGTGAGCAGTTCTTC.

This clonotype came up once. This sequence joins TRBV2 and TRBJ2-1; 10 bases match TRBD1. Germline V gives CDR1 SNHLY, CDR2 FYNNEI. The CDR3 is 13 residues long. With V trimmed by 6 bases and J by 9 bases, 5 bases remained unmatched. The CDR3 region is CASRGQGSGEQFF. The CDR3, as DNA: TGTGCCAGCAGGGGACAGGGGTCAGGTGAGCAGTTCTTC.

The chain recombines TRBV10-1 with TRBJ2-7; D might be TRBD1 or TRBD2, each matching 6 bases. CDR3 length equals 14 residues. The germline CDR1 and CDR2 sequences are WNHNN and SYGVQD (reference sequence). The V gene lost 3 bases and the J gene lost 3 bases, with 12 bases spanning the gap. Here the CDR3 DNA reads TGCGCCAGCAGTGAAGGGGGGATTGGCTACGAGCAGTACTTC. This encodes CASSEGGIGYEQYF.

Comments on this clonotype: Germline and junction disagree at one end, which may indicate a read error. This sequence joins TRBV10-3 and TRBJ2-3; a weak D match, TRBD2 (5 bases). Germline V CDR1 and CDR2: ENHRY, SYGVKD. This CDR3 is 11 amino acids long. As DNA, the CDR3 is TGTGCCAGCAGCCCCGGGGATATGCAGTATTTT. It codes for CASSPGDMQYF.

This clonotype has more than one count but fewer than ten. The V and J genes are TRBV2 and TRBJ1-2; no reliable D call. V lost 8 bases, J lost 1 base, and 5 bases lay in between. From germline, CDR1 is SNHLY and CDR2 FYNNEI. This CDR3 spans 11 amino acids. The CDR3: CASGGNYGYTF. DNA of the CDR3: TGTGCCAGCGGCGGTAACTATGGCTACACCTTC.

This clonotype was seen repeatedly, ten times or more. The chain links TRBV9 to TRBJ2-7, with 10 nucleotides matching TRBD2. Germline assignment: CDR1 SGDLS and CDR2 YYNGEE. The V gene end was trimmed by 0 bases and the J gene end by 2 bases; junction bases not matched to a gene: 5. CDR3 length: 16 residues. The CDR3 loop reads CASSVGRTSGTYEQYF. In DNA form, the CDR3 reads TGTGCCAGCAGCGTAGGAAGGACTAGCGGCACCTACGAGCAGTACTTC. Full variable domain (remainder filled in from reference TRBV9 and TRBJ2-7): DSGVTQTPKHLITATGQRVTLRCSPRSGDLSVYWYQQSLDQGLQFLIQYYNGEERAKGNILERFSAQQFPDLHSELNLSSLELGDSALYFCASSVGRTSGTYEQYFGPGTRLTVT.

This clonotype occurred many times. The rearrangement uses TRBV7-2 and TRBJ2-5, with D perhaps matching TRBD2 (5 bases). Germline V gives CDR1 SGHTA, CDR2 FQGNSA. The V end was cut by 1 base, the J end by 4 bases, with 7 bases between. The CDR3 consists of 13 residues. The CDR3 sequence: CASSLGGRETQYF. The CDR3 nucleotides are TGTGCCAGCAGCTTAGGAGGGCGAGAGACCCAGTACTTC.

Turning to this clonotype: At one end, the junction sequence differs from germline, possibly due to a read error. CDR3 DNA sequence: TGCGCCAACAGCCTGGGACTAGCCCAAGAGACCCAGTACTTC. Amino acids: CANSLGLAQETQYF. V usage is TRBV7-2 and J usage is TRBJ2-5; TRBD2 matches at 9 bases. This CDR3 spans 14 amino acids. CDR1 SGHTA and CDR2 FQGNSA come from the germline V gene.

The chain employs TRBV6-1 and TRBJ1-5; D is undetermined. V lost 5 bases to trimming and J lost 2 bases, with 16 bases between them. CDR1 is MNHNS, CDR2 SASEGT, per germline. CDR3 length equals 16 residues. The CDR3, as DNA: TGTGCCAGCAGTTATTTGAATAATTGGGGCAATCAGCCCCAGCATTTT. Residues: CASSYLNNWGNQPQHF.

A remark on this clonotype: This clone may be a read error of a much larger clone one base away. The V call is TRBV5-1, the J call TRBJ2-5; D is uncertain. Germline CDR1 and CDR2: SGHRS and YFSETQ. This CDR3 contains 12 residues. The CDR3 DNA reads as TGCGCCGGCAGCTTGGAAAAAGAGACCCAGTACTTC. The encoded protein is CAGSLEKETQYF.